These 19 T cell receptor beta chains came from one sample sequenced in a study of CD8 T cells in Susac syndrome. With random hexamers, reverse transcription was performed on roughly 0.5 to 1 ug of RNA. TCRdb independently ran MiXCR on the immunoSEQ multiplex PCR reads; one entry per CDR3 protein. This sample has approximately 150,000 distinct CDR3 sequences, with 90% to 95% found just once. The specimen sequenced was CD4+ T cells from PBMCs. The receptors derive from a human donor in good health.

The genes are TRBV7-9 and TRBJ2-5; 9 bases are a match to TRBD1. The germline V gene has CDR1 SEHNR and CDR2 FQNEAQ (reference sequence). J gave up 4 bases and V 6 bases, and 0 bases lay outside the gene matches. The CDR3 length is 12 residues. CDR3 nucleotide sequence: TGTGCCAGCAGGGGACAGGGAGAGACCCAGTACTTC. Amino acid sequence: CASRGQGETQYF.

The CDR3 nucleotides are TGTGCCAGTTCTGGGACAGGGGAGGAGGGTGAGCAGTTCTTC. This codes for CASSGTGEEGEQFF. The chain is built from TRBV2 and TRBJ2-1; 10 bases align to TRBD1. Per germline, CDR1 SNHLY and CDR2 FYNNEI. V trimming: 9 bases; J trimming: 9 bases; junction bases outside the gene matches: 11. This CDR3 has 14 amino acids. Variable domain in full (rest from reference TRBV2 and TRBJ2-1): EPEVTQTPSHQVTQMGQEVILRCVPISNHLYFYWYRQILGQKVEFLVSFYNNEISEKSEIFDDQFSVERPDGSNFTLKIRSTKLEDSAMYFCASSGTGEEGEQFFGPGTRLTVL.

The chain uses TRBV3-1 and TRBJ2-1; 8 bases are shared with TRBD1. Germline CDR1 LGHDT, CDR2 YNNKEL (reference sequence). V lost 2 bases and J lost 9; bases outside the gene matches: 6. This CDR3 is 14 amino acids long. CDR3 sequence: CASSQPDRAVEQFF. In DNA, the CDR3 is TGTGCCAGCAGCCAACCGGACAGGGCGGTTGAGCAGTTCTTC.

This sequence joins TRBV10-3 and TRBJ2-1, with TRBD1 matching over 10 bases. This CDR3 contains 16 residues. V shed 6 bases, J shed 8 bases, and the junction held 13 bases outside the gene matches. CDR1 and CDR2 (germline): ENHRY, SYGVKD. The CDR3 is CAISPSGTGVGDEQFF. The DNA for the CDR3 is TGTGCCATCAGCCCGTCCGGGACAGGGGTCGGTGATGAGCAGTTCTTC.

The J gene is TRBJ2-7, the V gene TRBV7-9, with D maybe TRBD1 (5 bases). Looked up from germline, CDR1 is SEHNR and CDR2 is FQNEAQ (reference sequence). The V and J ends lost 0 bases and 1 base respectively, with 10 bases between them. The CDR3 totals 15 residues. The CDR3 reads CASSLAGVGSYEQYF. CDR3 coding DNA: TGTGCCAGCAGCTTAGCAGGGGTAGGTTCCTACGAGCAGTACTTC.

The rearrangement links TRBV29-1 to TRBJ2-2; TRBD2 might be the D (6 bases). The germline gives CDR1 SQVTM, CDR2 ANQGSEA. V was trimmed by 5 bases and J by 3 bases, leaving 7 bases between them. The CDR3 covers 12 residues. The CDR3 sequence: CSVRDYTGELFF. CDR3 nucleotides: TGCAGCGTTAGGGACTACACCGGGGAGCTGTTTTTT.

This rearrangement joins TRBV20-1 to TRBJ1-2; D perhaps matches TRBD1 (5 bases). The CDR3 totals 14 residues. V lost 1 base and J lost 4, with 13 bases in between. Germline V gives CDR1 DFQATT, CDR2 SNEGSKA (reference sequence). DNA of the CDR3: TGCAGTGCTAGAGTGGCAGGGCTAATCTATGGCTACACCTTC. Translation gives CSARVAGLIYGYTF.

CDR3 amino acids: CASSSRLAGGEETQYF. CDR3 coding DNA: TGTGCCAGCAGCTCGCGACTAGCGGGGGGGGAAGAGACCCAGTACTTC. The chain has TRBV5-6 and TRBJ2-5, with 14 bases matching TRBD2. In germline, CDR1 is SGHDT, CDR2 YYEEEE. The CDR3 extends over 16 amino acids. V was clipped by 3 bases and J by 3 bases; unmatched bases: 4.

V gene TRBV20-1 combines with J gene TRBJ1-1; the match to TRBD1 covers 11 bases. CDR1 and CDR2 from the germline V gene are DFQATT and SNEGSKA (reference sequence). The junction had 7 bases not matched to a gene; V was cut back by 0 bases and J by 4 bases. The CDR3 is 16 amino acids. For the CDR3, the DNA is TGCAGTGCTAGAGATGGTAGGACAGGGGGCCTCACTGAAGCTTTCTTT. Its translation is CSARDGRTGGLTEAFF.

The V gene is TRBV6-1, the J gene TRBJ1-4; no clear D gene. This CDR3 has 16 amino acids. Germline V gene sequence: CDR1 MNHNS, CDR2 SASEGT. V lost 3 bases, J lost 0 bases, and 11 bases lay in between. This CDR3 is CASSDGSRATNEKLFF. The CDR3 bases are TGTGCCAGCAGTGATGGGAGTCGGGCAACTAATGAAAAACTGTTTTTT.

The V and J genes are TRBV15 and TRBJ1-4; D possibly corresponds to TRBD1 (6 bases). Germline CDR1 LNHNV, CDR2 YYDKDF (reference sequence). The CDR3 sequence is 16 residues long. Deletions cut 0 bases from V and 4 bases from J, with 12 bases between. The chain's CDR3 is CATSRDPGQFNEKLFF. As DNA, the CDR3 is TGTGCCACCAGCAGAGATCCCGGACAGTTTAATGAAAAACTGTTTTTT.

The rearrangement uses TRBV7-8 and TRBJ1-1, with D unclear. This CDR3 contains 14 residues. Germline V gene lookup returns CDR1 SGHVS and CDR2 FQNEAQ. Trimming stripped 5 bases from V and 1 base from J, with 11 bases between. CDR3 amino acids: CASSVARKNTEAFF. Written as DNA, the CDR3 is TGTGCCAGCAGCGTTGCCCGGAAGAACACTGAAGCTTTCTTT.

CDR3 in DNA: TGTGCCAGCAGCTTCAATCTGGCCGGGGAGCTGTTTTTT. Translated, it gives CASSFNLAGELFF. V is TRBV7-8 and J is TRBJ2-2; D ambiguous. V lost 3 bases, J lost 6 bases, and 8 bases lay in between. Germline values: CDR1 SGHVS, CDR2 FQNEAQ. The CDR3 consists of 13 residues.

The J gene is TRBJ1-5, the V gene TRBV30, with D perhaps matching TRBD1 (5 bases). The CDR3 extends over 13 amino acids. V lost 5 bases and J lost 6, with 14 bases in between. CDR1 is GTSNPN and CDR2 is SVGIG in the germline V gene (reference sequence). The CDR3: CAWAGGSGQPQHF. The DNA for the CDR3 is TGTGCCTGGGCGGGGGGGAGCGGTCAGCCCCAGCATTTT.

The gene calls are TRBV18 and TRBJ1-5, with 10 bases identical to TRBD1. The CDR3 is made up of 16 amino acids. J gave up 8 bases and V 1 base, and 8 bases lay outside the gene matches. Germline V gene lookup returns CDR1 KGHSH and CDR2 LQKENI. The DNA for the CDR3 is TGTGCCAGCTCACCACAGCCGGACAGGGGGGTTGAGCCCCAGCATTTT. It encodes CASSPQPDRGVEPQHF.

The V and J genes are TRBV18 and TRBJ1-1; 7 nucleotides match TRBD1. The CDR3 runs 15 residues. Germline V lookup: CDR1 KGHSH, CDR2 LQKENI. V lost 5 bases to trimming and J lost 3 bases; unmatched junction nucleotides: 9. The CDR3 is CASSRETGMDTEAFF. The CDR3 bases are TGTGCCAGCTCAAGGGAGACAGGGATGGACACTGAAGCTTTCTTT. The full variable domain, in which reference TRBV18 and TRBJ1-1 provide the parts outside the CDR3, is NAGVMQNPRHLVRRRGQEARLRCSPMKGHSHVYWYRQLPEEGLKFMVYLQKENIIDESGMPKERFSAEFPKEGPSILRIQQVVRGDSAAYFCASSRETGMDTEAFFGQGTRLTVV.

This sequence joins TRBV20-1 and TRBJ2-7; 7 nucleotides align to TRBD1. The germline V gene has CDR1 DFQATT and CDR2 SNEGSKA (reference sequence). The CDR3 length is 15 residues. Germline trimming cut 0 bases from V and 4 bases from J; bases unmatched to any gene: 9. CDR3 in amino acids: CSARDPTGLGYEQYF. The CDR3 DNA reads TGCAGTGCTAGAGACCCGACAGGGCTCGGATACGAGCAGTACTTC.

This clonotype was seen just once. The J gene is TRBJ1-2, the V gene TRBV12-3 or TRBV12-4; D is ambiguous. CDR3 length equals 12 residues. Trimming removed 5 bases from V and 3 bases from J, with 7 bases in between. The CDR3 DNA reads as TGTGCCAGCAGTAACGGACACTATGGCTACACCTTC. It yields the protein CASSNGHYGYTF.

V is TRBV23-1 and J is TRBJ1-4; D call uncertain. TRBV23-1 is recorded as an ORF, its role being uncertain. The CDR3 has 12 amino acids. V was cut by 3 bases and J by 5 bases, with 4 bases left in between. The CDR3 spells CASSQSNEKLFF. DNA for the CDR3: TGCGCCAGCAGTCAGTCAAATGAAAAACTGTTTTTT.